The 24 T cell receptor beta chains reported below all come from one sample, sequenced in a study of blood T cell repertoires in COVID-19. The protocol was immunoSEQ multiplex PCR, while the TCRdb copy is restricted to in-frame clones and leaves out a portion. This table holds 300,000 or so clones, 87% found once. Sequences were obtained from peripheral blood. The receptors were gathered from a woman between 35 and 50 years old who had recovered from COVID-19.

The chain recombines TRBV5-1 with TRBJ2-3, with 15 bases that match TRBD2. V gave up 0 bases and J gave up 0 bases; unmatched junction bases: 5. Per the germline V gene, CDR1 is SGHRS and CDR2 is YFSETQ. The CDR3 runs 19 residues. CDR3 residues: CASSLAGLAGGTSTDTQYF. CDR3 nucleotide sequence: TGCGCCAGCAGCTTGGCCGGACTAGCGGGGGGGACTAGCACAGATACGCAGTATTTT.

This clone was observed once. The sample holds other DNA sequences that translate to the same CDR3. The V call is TRBV27, the J call TRBJ1-2; TRBD1 might be the D (5 bases). The CDR3 has 11 residues. Trimming pared 6 bases from V and 5 bases from J, leaving 7 bases between. The germline gives CDR1 MNHEY, CDR2 SMNVEV (reference sequence). For the CDR3, the DNA is TGTGCCAGCAGCCAGGGATATGGCTACACCTTC. This translates into CASSQGYGYTF.

The chain is built from TRBV7-9 and TRBJ1-1, with 7 positions matching TRBD1. CDR3 length: 16 residues. The V gene's germline CDR1 is SEHNR and CDR2 FQNEAQ (reference sequence). Trimming cost V 5 bases and J 0 bases; bases outside gene matches: 9. DNA for the CDR3: TGTGCCAGCAGCAGAGGGACAGCTATCATGAACACTGAAGCTTTCTTT. Encoded protein: CASSRGTAIMNTEAFF.

The chain joins TRBV18 to TRBJ2-5, with 10 bases that match TRBD1. Germline trimming cut 0 bases from V and 5 bases from J; bases unmatched to any gene: 6. Germline V lookup: CDR1 KGHSH, CDR2 LQKENI. The CDR3 is 16 residues long. In nucleotides, the CDR3 is TGTGCCAGCTCACCACCAGCGACAGGGGGCGCGGAGACCCAGTACTTC. It yields the protein CASSPPATGGAETQYF.

The V call is TRBV23-1, the J call TRBJ2-5; the match to TRBD1 covers 7 bases. TRBV23-1 is sorted into the ORF group, with uncertain function. This CDR3 comprises 14 residues. The junction had 16 bases not matched to a gene; V was cut back by 11 bases and J by 7 bases. CDR3: CAVLRDSAIGTQYF. The CDR3 nucleotides are TGCGCCGTACTCCGGGACAGTGCCATTGGGACCCAGTACTTC.

This clone was counted once. Within the sample, other DNA sequences also encode this same CDR3. The chain joins TRBV27 to TRBJ1-1; D unresolved. From germline, CDR1 is MNHEY and CDR2 SMNVEV (reference sequence). This CDR3 is 13 amino acids long. V was cut by 5 bases and J by 3 bases, with 10 bases left in between. The CDR3 spells CASSLNRDTEAFF. DNA for the CDR3: TGTGCCAGCAGTCTCAACAGAGACACTGAAGCTTTCTTT.

Only one count was recorded for this clone. This chain joins TRBV4-3 and TRBJ2-7, with D unresolved. Per the germline V gene, CDR1 is LGHNA and CDR2 is YSLEER. The CDR3 spans 16 residues. Trimming pared 1 base from V and 0 bases from J, leaving 13 bases between. Written as DNA, the CDR3 is TGCGCCAGCAGCCAAGTAAGAAACTCACTCTCCTACGAGCAGTACTTC. Protein product: CASSQVRNSLSYEQYF.

The chain is built from TRBV10-3 and TRBJ1-2, with D possibly matching TRBD1 (5 bases). Germline CDR1 reads ENHRY; CDR2 reads SYGVKD. Trimming pared 3 bases from V and 5 bases from J, leaving 10 bases between. CDR3 size: 13 residues. The CDR3, as DNA: TGTGCCATCAGTGACAGGGTGGGATATGGCTACACCTTC. It is translated as CAISDRVGYGYTF.

The rearrangement uses TRBV5-4 and TRBJ2-5; D ambiguous. V gave up 4 bases and J gave up 9 bases, with 10 bases separating them. This CDR3 has 11 amino acids. Germline CDR1 SGHNT, CDR2 YYREEE (reference sequence). The CDR3 spells CASSHREAQYF. CDR3 coding DNA: TGTGCCAGCAGCCACCGTGAGGCCCAGTACTTC.

The chain couples TRBV11-3 to TRBJ2-1; 7 bases agree with TRBD2. The V segment lost 4 bases and the J segment 6 bases; nucleotides outside the gene matches: 9. CDR1 is SGHNT and CDR2 is YENEEA in the germline V gene. The CDR3 runs 15 residues. In DNA, the CDR3 is TGTGCCAGCAGCTCCGGACTAGTCGCGGGCAATGAGCAGTTCTTC. Translation: CASSSGLVAGNEQFF.

This rearrangement joins TRBV6-5 to TRBJ1-2; perhaps TRBD1 as D (5 bases). CDR3 size: 15 residues. V was pared by 6 bases and J by 8 bases, with 22 bases between. CDR1 and CDR2 from the germline V gene are MNHEY and SVGAGI. CDR3 region: CASRAGWPRLGGYTF. The DNA of the CDR3 is TGTGCCAGCAGGGCAGGGTGGCCACGGCTGGGAGGCTACACCTTC.

V usage is TRBV18 and J usage is TRBJ2-5; D possibly corresponds to TRBD2 (5 bases). Germline-derived CDR1 and CDR2 are KGHSH and LQKENI. V was trimmed by 0 bases and J by 5 bases, leaving 13 bases between them. This CDR3 region has 15 residues. This chain's CDR3 is CASSPPSGRGETQYF. CDR3 sequence (DNA): TGTGCCAGCTCACCACCGTCGGGGAGAGGGGAGACCCAGTACTTC.

The gene calls are TRBV7-2 and TRBJ1-2; TRBD1 aligns across 8 bases. The CDR3 sequence is 15 residues long. With 1 base clipped from V and 4 bases from J, the junction kept 5 bases outside the gene matches. Germline V gene sequence: CDR1 SGHTA, CDR2 FQGNSA. For the CDR3, the DNA is TGTGCCAGCAGCTTAGGGACAGGGATGACCTATGGCTACACCTTC. As protein: CASSLGTGMTYGYTF.

The CDR3 loop is CASSQERGSNTEAFF. DNA for the CDR3: TGCGCCAGCAGCCAAGAGCGGGGGTCGAACACTGAAGCTTTCTTT. The chain recombines TRBV4-3 with TRBJ1-1, with a weak D call TRBD1 (5 bases). V dropped 0 bases and J dropped 1 base, with 9 bases sitting between them. This CDR3 contains 15 residues. Per the germline V gene, CDR1 is LGHNA and CDR2 is YSLEER.

This rearrangement joins TRBV11-3 to TRBJ2-5, with D tentatively TRBD2 (5 bases). This CDR3 is 14 amino acids long. Germline assignment: CDR1 SGHNT and CDR2 YENEEA. V shed 2 bases and J shed 4 bases, with 11 bases lying between them. The CDR3 spells CASSLTRSGETQYF. The CDR3 DNA follows: TGTGCCAGCAGCTTAACTAGATCCGGAGAGACCCAGTACTTC.

The chain has TRBV5-1 and TRBJ2-7; 7 nucleotides match TRBD1. With V trimmed by 2 bases and J by 5 bases, 13 bases remained unmatched. The CDR3 runs to 16 residues. Germline CDR1 SGHRS, CDR2 YFSETQ. DNA for the CDR3: TGCGCCAGCAGCTTAGAGGGGGCTTTTGTCGGGAACGAGCAGTACTTC. It is translated as CASSLEGAFVGNEQYF.

The J gene is TRBJ1-4, the V gene TRBV3-1 (or the pseudogene TRBV3-2), with TRBD1 matching 7 bases. V gave up 4 bases and J gave up 4 bases; unmatched junction bases: 0. The CDR3 has 13 residues. The germline V gene encodes CDR1 LGHDT and CDR2 YNNKEL (reference sequence). The CDR3 loop reads CASSRQGNEKLFF. The CDR3 DNA follows: TGTGCCAGCAGCCGACAGGGTAATGAAAAACTGTTTTTT.

This chain uses TRBV5-6 with TRBJ2-7, with 7 bases that match TRBD1. This CDR3 region has 17 residues. Trimming at V came to 3 bases and at J to 0 bases, leaving 12 bases not matched to a gene. Germline V lookup: CDR1 SGHDT, CDR2 YYEEEE. Here the CDR3 reads CASSSPAGTAASYEQYF. DNA of the CDR3: TGTGCCAGCAGCTCCCCTGCCGGGACAGCTGCCTCCTACGAGCAGTACTTC.

The genes are TRBV18 and TRBJ2-7, with a possible D match to TRBD1 (6 bases). The CDR3 contains 14 residues. V gave up 4 bases and J gave up 4 bases, with 14 bases separating them. Per the germline V gene, CDR1 is KGHSH and CDR2 is LQKENI. CDR3 sequence (DNA): TGTGCCAGCTCACTCGACAGGATCTCGTACGAGCAGTACTTC. Translating it yields CASSLDRISYEQYF.

The rearrangement uses TRBV5-3 and TRBJ1-2; unclear D gene. TRBV5-3 has ORF status, its function being uncertain. The length of the CDR3 is 13 residues. V was clipped by 2 bases and J by 5 bases, with 10 bases between them. CDR3 residues: CARSLRGAYGYTF. Written as DNA, the CDR3 is TGTGCCAGAAGCTTACGAGGTGCATATGGCTACACCTTC.

The chain uses TRBV5-1 and TRBJ1-6, with D possibly TRBD1 on 5 matching bases. This CDR3 is built from 15 residues. Germline values: CDR1 SGHRS, CDR2 YFSETQ. Between the trimmed V and J ends, which lost 6 bases and 7 bases, there was a span of 17 bases. CDR3 amino acids: CASTIDSLGNSPLHF. DNA for the CDR3: TGCGCCAGCACTATCGACAGTTTGGGCAATTCACCCCTCCACTTT. Complete variable domain (other parts from reference TRBV5-1 and TRBJ1-6): KAGVTQTPRYLIKTRGQQVTLSCSPISGHRSVSWYQQTPGQGLQFLFEYFSETQRNKGNFPGRFSGRQFSNSRSEMNVSTLELGDSALYLCASTIDSLGNSPLHFGNGTRLTVT.

This clone came up once. One end of the junction is discordant with germline, which a read error may explain. The chain joins TRBV19 to TRBJ1-3; D is undetermined. The CDR3 has 14 residues. Germline V gene lookup returns CDR1 LNHDA and CDR2 SQIVND (reference sequence). The CDR3 DNA reads as TGTGCCAGCAACATCCCGGGAGCTGGTAACACCATATATTTT. Encoded protein: CASNIPGAGNTIYF.

This clone was recorded only once. The V call is TRBV28, the J call TRBJ1-3, with D perhaps TRBD1 (5 bases). V lost 1 base and J lost 0, with 7 bases in between. The CDR3 is 15 amino acids. Germline values: CDR1 MDHEN, CDR2 SYDVKM. The CDR3 bases are TGTGCCAGCAGTTTATTGGGGGGCTCTGGAAACACCATATATTTT. This gives the protein CASSLLGGSGNTIYF.

The gene calls are TRBV7-2 and TRBJ1-5; no reliable D call. Germline V gene sequence: CDR1 SGHTA, CDR2 FQGNSA. This CDR3 contains 13 residues. Trimming took 1 base from V and 7 from J, leaving 8 bases between them. The CDR3 DNA sequence: TGTGCCAGCAGCTTAGGTCCGGGACAGCCCCAGCATTTT. The encoded protein is CASSLGPGQPQHF.